A selection of T cell receptor beta chains follows, all from one sample in a study of T cell responses to AZD1222 COVID-19 vaccine. Clones were sequenced by immunoSEQ multiplex PCR, and TCRdb holds only the in-frame ones, with some missing. This sample has 90,000 to 100,000 clones, with 70% to 90% found just once. The sample was peripheral blood, taken on day 0 of AZD1222 vaccination. These receptors came from an adult in good health. CDR3s include the opening cysteine and the closing phenylalanine or tryptophan. The D gene is left open where the match is weak. Size tells how often a clone was seen (once, few, many) or the class of an expanded clone, and some rows leave it out.

cdr3_aa cdr3_nt j_call v_call clone_size d_call
CASSLLAGGPGEQFF TGTGCTAGCAGCTTATTGGCGGGAGGGCCCGGTGAGCAGTTCTTC TRBJ2-1 TRBV7-7 NA TRBD2
CASSAFYAVAEAFF TGTGCCAGCAGCGCGTTTTACGCCGTCGCTGAAGCTTTCTTT TRBJ1-1 TRBV27 few NA
CASSPRRASGGASTDTQYF TGTGCCAGCAGTCCGCGGAGGGCTAGCGGGGGGGCTAGCACAGATACGCAGTATTTT TRBJ2-3 TRBV9 NA TRBD2
CASSRDGANTGELFF TGTGCCAGCAGCCGGGACGGCGCGAACACCGGGGAGCTGTTTTTT TRBJ2-2 TRBV7-9 NA NA
CASSGRGTGTYEQYF TGTGCCAGTAGTGGCCGAGGGACAGGGACTTACGAGCAGTACTTC TRBJ2-7 TRBV19 NA TRBD1
CATSDRTGLSNQPQHF TGTGCCACCAGTGACCGGACGGGCCTTAGCAATCAGCCCCAGCATTTT TRBJ1-5 TRBV24-1 NA NA
CASSPPGLAYHEQYF TGTGCCAGCAGCCCGCCGGGACTAGCTTACCACGAGCAGTACTTC TRBJ2-7 TRBV7-2 once TRBD2
CASKEGIHSPLHF TGTGCCAGCAAGGAGGGTATCCATTCACCCCTCCACTTT TRBJ1-6 TRBV2 NA NA
CASSIGFVSGRPQETQYF TGTGCCAGTAGTATAGGATTTGTGAGCGGGAGACCCCAAGAGACCCAGTACTTC TRBJ2-5 TRBV19 once TRBD2
CASRPNYSNQPQHF TGTGCCAGCAGGCCAAACTATAGCAATCAGCCCCAGCATTTT TRBJ1-5 TRBV6-5 NA NA
CASSLVSSGELFF TGTGCCAGCAGCTTAGTGTCTTCGGGGGAGCTGTTTTTT TRBJ2-2 TRBV11-3 NA NA
CASTPPVKGRSPHEKLFF TGTGCCAGCACCCCGCCAGTCAAGGGACGTAGTCCCCATGAAAAACTGTTTTTT TRBJ1-4 TRBV14 NA NA
CATSSGNTIYF TGTGCCACCTCCTCTGGAAACACCATATATTTT TRBJ1-3 TRBV6-5 NA NA
CASSAIRGNTEAFF TGTGCCAGCAGCGCTATCAGGGGAAATACTGAAGCTTTCTTT TRBJ1-1 TRBV5-6 once NA
CACRRDPGYTF TGTGCCTGCCGCAGGGACCCGGGCTACACCTTC TRBJ1-2 TRBV30 NA NA